The rows below give T cell receptor beta chains drawn from one sample of a study of chemoradiotherapy in HPV16-positive cancers. Generated by immunoSEQ multiplex PCR, the TCRdb table keeps only in-frame clones and is missing some. The sample lists roughly 3,300 clones; around 86% were seen once. Here the sequenced sample was tumor tissue, taken from a patient who underwent chemoradiotherapy. The origin of the receptors is a human donor with HPV-associated anogenital cancer. CDR3s include the opening cysteine and the closing phenylalanine or tryptophan. Each record gives: J gene, V gene, clone size, CDR3 length, D gene, CDR3 protein, CDR3 DNA. A D gene is named only where the DNA matches it firmly. Some rows have no size entry. The others give once, few or many, or a class for an expanded clone.

j_gene: TRBJ2-2
v_gene: TRBV15
abundance: NA
len: 15
d_gene: NA
CDR3aa: CATSERRENTGELFF
CDR3nt: TGTGCCACCAGCGAACGGCGGGAGAACACCGGGGAGCTGTTTTTT

j_gene: TRBJ2-1
v_gene: TRBV6-6
abundance: NA
len: 12
d_gene: NA
CDR3aa: CASSYEAEEQFF
CDR3nt: TGTGCCAGCAGTTACGAGGCAGAAGAGCAGTTCTTC

j_gene: TRBJ2-5
v_gene: TRBV9
abundance: NA
len: 13
d_gene: NA
CDR3aa: CASSDPDQETQYF
CDR3nt: TGTGCCAGCAGCGATCCGGATCAAGAGACCCAGTACTTC

j_gene: TRBJ1-1
v_gene: TRBV7-3
abundance: NA
len: 15
d_gene: NA
CDR3aa: CASSPMTGGATEAFF
CDR3nt: TGTGCCAGCAGCCCGATGACAGGTGGGGCTACTGAAGCTTTCTTT

j_gene: TRBJ2-3
v_gene: TRBV6-5
abundance: NA
len: 14
d_gene: TRBD2
CDR3aa: CAARLAGSTDTQYF
CDR3nt: TGTGCCGCGAGACTAGCGGGAAGCACAGATACGCAGTATTTT

j_gene: TRBJ1-1
v_gene: TRBV7-9
abundance: once
len: 15
d_gene: TRBD1
CDR3aa: CASSRTQGANTEAFF
CDR3nt: TGTGCCAGCAGCCGCACGCAGGGGGCGAACACTGAAGCTTTCTTT

j_gene: TRBJ2-7
v_gene: TRBV7-9
abundance: NA
len: 14
d_gene: TRBD1
CDR3aa: CASSPGQGGLEQYF
CDR3nt: TGTGCCAGCAGCCCAGGACAGGGTGGGTTAGAGCAGTACTTC

j_gene: TRBJ2-3
v_gene: TRBV7-9
abundance: NA
len: 14
d_gene: TRBD2
CDR3aa: CASSLGLAVDTQYF
CDR3nt: TGTGCCAGCAGCTTAGGCCTAGCGGTAGATACGCAGTATTTT

j_gene: TRBJ1-2
v_gene: TRBV5-4
abundance: NA
len: 12
d_gene: NA
CDR3aa: CASNLDGYGYTF
CDR3nt: TGTGCCAGCAACCTCGATGGCTATGGCTACACCTTC

j_gene: TRBJ2-7
v_gene: TRBV7-2
abundance: NA
len: 14
d_gene: NA
CDR3aa: CASSLGGGFSKEYF
CDR3nt: TGTGCCAGCAGCTTAGGCGGCGGCTTCTCTAAGGAGTACTTC

j_gene: TRBJ2-1
v_gene: TRBV7-3
abundance: NA
len: 15
d_gene: TRBD2
CDR3aa: CASSPSGGASNEQFF
CDR3nt: TGTGCCAGCAGCCCTAGCGGGGGGGCCTCCAATGAGCAGTTCTTC

j_gene: TRBJ2-2
v_gene: TRBV9
abundance: NA
len: 13
d_gene: NA
CDR3aa: CASSFRGIGELFF
CDR3nt: TGTGCCAGCAGCTTCCGAGGGATCGGGGAGCTGTTTTTT

j_gene: TRBJ2-7
v_gene: TRBV5-8
abundance: NA
len: 12
d_gene: NA
CDR3aa: CASSRTAYEQYF
CDR3nt: TGTGCCAGCAGCCGGACAGCCTACGAGCAGTACTTC

j_gene: TRBJ2-1
v_gene: TRBV11-3
abundance: few
len: 15
d_gene: NA
CDR3aa: CASSQGGTSHNEQFF
CDR3nt: TGTGCCAGCAGCCAAGGAGGTACTAGCCACAATGAGCAGTTCTTC

j_gene: TRBJ1-3
v_gene: TRBV27
abundance: few
len: 17
d_gene: NA
CDR3aa: CASGSVRGRGSGNTIYF
CDR3nt: TGTGCCAGCGGGTCTGTACGGGGAAGGGGCTCTGGAAACACCATATATTTT

j_gene: TRBJ2-5
v_gene: TRBV2
abundance: NA
len: 15
d_gene: TRBD1
CDR3aa: CASSETGGPPKTQYF
CDR3nt: TGTGCCAGCAGTGAGACAGGGGGACCACCAAAGACCCAGTACTTC

j_gene: TRBJ1-1
v_gene: TRBV9
abundance: NA
len: 16
d_gene: NA
CDR3aa: CASSAQPTGTLTEAFF
CDR3nt: TGTGCCAGCAGCGCCCAGCCAACCGGGACCCTCACTGAAGCTTTCTTT

j_gene: TRBJ2-5
v_gene: TRBV7-3
abundance: few
len: 13
d_gene: NA
CDR3aa: CASSQGEGETQYF
CDR3nt: TGTGCCAGCAGCCAGGGCGAGGGAGAGACCCAGTACTTC

j_gene: TRBJ2-3
v_gene: TRBV4-1
abundance: NA
len: 13
d_gene: NA
CDR3aa: CASSQDLSDTQYF
CDR3nt: TGCGCCAGCAGCCAAGATCTGTCTGATACGCAGTATTTT

j_gene: TRBJ2-1
v_gene: TRBV10-1
abundance: NA
len: 16
d_gene: TRBD2
CDR3aa: CASSGSRTSGGNEQFF
CDR3nt: TGCGCCAGCAGTGGCTCAAGGACTAGCGGGGGGAATGAGCAGTTCTTC

j_gene: TRBJ2-6
v_gene: TRBV5-1
abundance: NA
len: 18
d_gene: NA
CDR3aa: CASSASGKLSSGANVLTF
CDR3nt: TGCGCCAGCAGCGCCTCCGGGAAACTTAGCTCTGGGGCCAACGTCCTGACTTTC

j_gene: TRBJ1-3
v_gene: TRBV6-4
abundance: NA
len: 15
d_gene: NA
CDR3aa: CASSDPTQPGNTIYF
CDR3nt: TGTGCCAGCAGTGACCCCACTCAGCCTGGAAACACCATATATTTT

j_gene: TRBJ1-1
v_gene: TRBV6-6
abundance: few
len: 13
d_gene: NA
CDR3aa: CASSTESNTEAFF
CDR3nt: TGTGCCAGCAGCACTGAATCGAACACTGAAGCTTTCTTT

j_gene: TRBJ1-2
v_gene: TRBV10-3
abundance: NA
len: 13
d_gene: TRBD1
CDR3aa: CAINPDRDYGYTF
CDR3nt: TGTGCCATCAATCCGGACAGGGACTATGGCTACACCTTC

j_gene: TRBJ2-7
v_gene: TRBV7-6
abundance: NA
len: 14
d_gene: NA
CDR3aa: CASSFSSDSYEQYF
CDR3nt: TGTGCCAGCAGCTTTTCTAGCGACTCCTACGAGCAGTACTTC

j_gene: TRBJ2-2
v_gene: TRBV19
abundance: NA
len: 15
d_gene: TRBD1
CDR3aa: CASKVGTGGTGELFF
CDR3nt: TGTGCCAGTAAAGTTGGGACAGGGGGGACCGGGGAGCTGTTTTTT

j_gene: TRBJ2-1
v_gene: TRBV5-1
abundance: NA
len: 15
d_gene: NA
CDR3aa: CASSLVSGLVDEQFF
CDR3nt: TGCGCCAGCAGCTTGGTCTCAGGGTTGGTTGATGAGCAGTTCTTC

j_gene: TRBJ2-5
v_gene: TRBV5-6
abundance: NA
len: 16
d_gene: TRBD2
CDR3aa: CASSDRLAGYQETQYF
CDR3nt: TGTGCCAGCAGTGATAGACTAGCGGGGTACCAAGAGACCCAGTACTTC

j_gene: TRBJ2-3
v_gene: TRBV19
abundance: NA
len: 14
d_gene: TRBD1
CDR3aa: CASRPGQGTDTQYF
CDR3nt: TGTGCCAGTAGACCGGGACAGGGGACAGATACGCAGTATTTT

j_gene: TRBJ1-2
v_gene: TRBV20-1
abundance: NA
len: 11
d_gene: NA
CDR3aa: CSATVLDGYTF
CDR3nt: TGCAGTGCCACCGTCTTGGACGGCTACACCTTC

j_gene: TRBJ1-3
v_gene: TRBV10-3
abundance: NA
len: 14
d_gene: TRBD1
CDR3aa: CAISEGTAGNTIYF
CDR3nt: TGTGCCATCAGTGAGGGGACAGCTGGAAACACCATATATTTT

j_gene: TRBJ2-5
v_gene: TRBV27
abundance: NA
len: 14
d_gene: NA
CDR3aa: CASSLGSTRETQYF
CDR3nt: TGTGCCAGCAGTTTAGGTTCAACGAGGGAGACCCAGTACTTC

j_gene: TRBJ1-2
v_gene: TRBV6-4
abundance: NA
len: 13
d_gene: NA
CDR3aa: CASSGEGGYGYTF
CDR3nt: TGTGCCAGCAGTGGAGAGGGGGGCTATGGCTACACCTTC

j_gene: TRBJ1-1
v_gene: TRBV11-2
abundance: NA
len: 14
d_gene: NA
CDR3aa: CASSLVGGNTVAFF
CDR3nt: TGTGCCAGCAGCTTAGTAGGGGGGAATACTGTAGCTTTCTTT

j_gene: TRBJ1-1
v_gene: TRBV28
abundance: NA
len: 15
d_gene: NA
CDR3aa: CASSLPLQGNTEAFF
CDR3nt: TGTGCCAGCAGTTTACCCCTCCAGGGGAACACTGAAGCTTTCTTT

j_gene: TRBJ2-1
v_gene: TRBV10-3
abundance: NA
len: 14
d_gene: TRBD2
CDR3aa: CAIRGTSQGHEQFF
CDR3nt: TGTGCCATCAGAGGGACTAGTCAGGGGCATGAGCAGTTCTTC

j_gene: TRBJ2-7
v_gene: TRBV27
abundance: NA
len: 16
d_gene: TRBD2
CDR3aa: CASSRLSSGTMGEQYF
CDR3nt: TGTGCCAGCAGTCGCCTATCTAGCGGGACTATGGGGGAGCAGTACTTC

j_gene: TRBJ2-3
v_gene: TRBV10-1
abundance: NA
len: 14
d_gene: NA
CDR3aa: CASSLAGSTDTQYF
CDR3nt: TGCGCCAGCAGTTTGGCAGGGAGCACAGATACGCAGTATTTT

j_gene: TRBJ2-1
v_gene: TRBV6-4
abundance: NA
len: 15
d_gene: TRBD2
CDR3aa: CASSDGAGGYNEQFF
CDR3nt: TGTGCCAGCAGTGACGGGGCGGGAGGGTACAATGAGCAGTTCTTC

j_gene: TRBJ1-5
v_gene: TRBV6-1
abundance: NA
len: 16
d_gene: TRBD1
CDR3aa: CASSERDRGVGQPQHF
CDR3nt: TGTGCCAGCAGTGAACGGGACAGGGGGGTGGGTCAGCCCCAGCATTTT

j_gene: TRBJ2-1
v_gene: TRBV5-1
abundance: NA
len: 13
d_gene: NA
CDR3aa: CASSTARDDEQFF
CDR3nt: TGCGCCAGCAGCACCGCCCGGGATGATGAGCAGTTCTTC

j_gene: TRBJ2-1
v_gene: TRBV19
abundance: once
len: 13
d_gene: NA
CDR3aa: CASNIRRDNEQFF
CDR3nt: TGTGCCAGTAATATCCGAAGGGACAATGAGCAGTTCTTC

j_gene: TRBJ2-3
v_gene: TRBV5-1
abundance: NA
len: 15
d_gene: TRBD2
CDR3aa: CASSLGRGGTDTQYF
CDR3nt: TGCGCCAGCAGCTTGGGGCGGGGGGGCACAGATACGCAGTATTTT

j_gene: TRBJ1-1
v_gene: TRBV5-1
abundance: NA
len: 17
d_gene: TRBD1
CDR3aa: CASSLGSTGQSNTEAFF
CDR3nt: TGCGCCAGCAGCTTGGGGAGTACGGGACAGAGTAACACTGAAGCTTTCTTT

j_gene: TRBJ2-7
v_gene: TRBV19
abundance: NA
len: 12
d_gene: NA
CDR3aa: CASSPGGYEQYF
CDR3nt: TGTGCCAGTAGTCCCGGAGGGTACGAGCAGTACTTC

j_gene: TRBJ2-3
v_gene: TRBV5-1
abundance: NA
len: 17
d_gene: TRBD1
CDR3aa: CASSPTPGQGSTDTQYF
CDR3nt: TGCGCCAGCAGCCCAACCCCGGGACAGGGGAGCACAGATACGCAGTATTTT

j_gene: TRBJ1-6
v_gene: TRBV30
abundance: NA
len: 13
d_gene: NA
CDR3aa: CAWRTQGSSPLHF
CDR3nt: TGTGCCTGGAGGACACAGGGTTCCTCACCCCTCCACTTT

j_gene: TRBJ2-1
v_gene: TRBV7-2
abundance: NA
len: 15
d_gene: NA
CDR3aa: CASSSGAGSYNEQFF
CDR3nt: TGTGCCAGCAGCTCAGGCGCGGGGTCCTACAATGAGCAGTTCTTC

j_gene: TRBJ1-1
v_gene: TRBV6-1
abundance: NA
len: 14
d_gene: NA
CDR3aa: CASSPARADTEAFF
CDR3nt: TGTGCCAGCAGTCCGGCAAGAGCGGACACTGAAGCTTTCTTT

j_gene: TRBJ2-7
v_gene: TRBV2
abundance: NA
len: 14
d_gene: TRBD1
CDR3aa: CASSEPRGRNEQYF
CDR3nt: TGTGCCAGCAGTGAACCCAGGGGGCGCAACGAGCAGTACTTC

j_gene: TRBJ1-5
v_gene: TRBV27
abundance: NA
len: 13
d_gene: NA
CDR3aa: CASRRGGGQPQHF
CDR3nt: TGTGCCAGCAGGAGAGGGGGGGGACAGCCCCAGCATTTT

j_gene: TRBJ2-7
v_gene: TRBV9
abundance: NA
len: 15
d_gene: TRBD1
CDR3aa: CASSDRDRGPYEQYF
CDR3nt: TGTGCCAGCAGCGACCGGGACAGGGGACCCTACGAGCAGTACTTC

j_gene: TRBJ2-6
v_gene: TRBV6-6
abundance: NA
len: 12
d_gene: NA
CDR3aa: CASCPGANVLTF
CDR3nt: TGTGCCTCCTGTCCCGGGGCCAACGTCCTGACTTTC

j_gene: TRBJ1-6
v_gene: TRBV27
abundance: NA
len: 17
d_gene: NA
CDR3aa: CASSQPLISSYNSPLHF
CDR3nt: TGTGCCAGCAGTCAACCCCTGATCAGCTCCTATAATTCACCCCTCCACTTT